Each of the 3 T cell receptor beta chains below was sequenced from the same sample in a study of blood T cell repertoires in COVID-19. TCRdb's copy holds only in-frame clones and misses some; the assay was immunoSEQ multiplex PCR. The data contain roughly 200,000 clones, more than 70% of them singletons. The sequenced sample consisted of peripheral blood. These receptors originate from a man aged 18 to 29 with active or convalescent COVID-19.

V and J are TRBV7-9 and TRBJ1-3; D not certain. V was clipped by 1 base and J by 0 bases, with 7 bases between them. CDR1 SEHNR and CDR2 FQNEAQ come from the germline V gene (reference sequence). There are 15 residues in the CDR3. Written as DNA, the CDR3 is TGTGCCAGCAGCTTAGGAGCATACTCTGGAAACACCATATATTTT. This gives the protein CASSLGAYSGNTIYF.

V and J are TRBV7-9 and TRBJ1-1; D may be TRBD1 (6 bases). CDR1 is SEHNR and CDR2 is FQNEAQ in the germline V gene (reference sequence). This CDR3 region has 15 residues. The V gene lost 3 bases and the J gene lost 5 bases, with 16 bases spanning the gap. CDR3 nucleotide sequence: TGTGCCAGCAGCTTGGGGACGACAGGATTGACTGAAGCTTTCTTT. It encodes CASSLGTTGLTEAFF. Full variable domain (remainder filled in from reference TRBV7-9 and TRBJ1-1): DTGVSQNPRHKITKRGQNVTFRCDPISEHNRLYWYRQTLGQGPEFLTYFQNEAQLEKSRLLSDRFSAERPKGSFSTLEIQRTEQGDSAMYLCASSLGTTGLTEAFFGQGTRLTVV.

The rearrangement uses TRBV9 and TRBJ2-1; 9 nucleotides agree with TRBD2. The CDR3 length is 15 residues. J gave up 8 bases and V 1 base, and 7 bases lay outside the gene matches. Germline-derived CDR1 and CDR2 are SGDLS and YYNGEE. The CDR3 region is CASSVRLAGYHEQFF. Written as DNA, the CDR3 is TGTGCCAGCAGCGTACGCCTAGCGGGATACCATGAGCAGTTCTTC.